This paragraph covers one T cell receptor beta chain sequence. In the original processing: Amplification with reference gene primers provided the estimates of nucleated cell counts. Profiling relied on immunoSEQ multiplex PCR, and the TCRdb table lists in-frame clones only, not all of them. V and J calls plus clone size are reproduced from that table; the DNA served to infer D and trimming. This table has more than 95,000 clones, around 78% appearing once. These data originate in a study of blood T cell repertoires in COVID-19. For the study at large: From the United States, Italy and Spain came samples of acute and convalescent COVID-19. The cDNA or gDNA used as material had been derived from T cells, B-cell-depleted T cells, or PBMCs.

This sequence originates from a man younger than 45 with acute or convalescent COVID-19. Sequenced sample: peripheral blood.

CDR3: CATLTGENTEAFF. The CDR3 DNA follows: TGCGCCACCTTGACAGGGGAGAACACTGAAGCTTTCTTT. V gene TRBV10-1 combines with J gene TRBJ1-1, with 8 bases that match TRBD1. The junction had 5 bases not matched to a gene; V was cut back by 10 bases and J by 1 base. This CDR3 has 13 amino acids. CDR1 WNHNN and CDR2 SYGVQD come from the germline V gene (reference sequence).